This T cell receptor (beta chain) was obtained from a study of technical replicates of blood from several donors. From germline, CDR1 is LNHDA and CDR2 SQIVND (reference sequence). The CDR3 is made up of 16 amino acids. V gave up 6 bases and J gave up 1 base, with 16 bases separating them. The repertoire was sequenced with immunoSEQ multiplex PCR; TCRdb's copy has only in-frame clones and lacks some. Of some 77,000 clones listed, 93% are singletons. Sequenced input: T cells isolated from PBMCs. This chain uses TRBV19 with TRBJ1-5; tentatively, D is TRBD1 (6 bases). This sequence originates from a human donor in good health. The CDR3 DNA sequence: TGTGCCAGTAGCCCCGAAACAGGGATCAGCAATCAGCCCCAGCATTTT. Translated, it gives CASSPETGISNQPQHF.